The T cell receptor beta chain described here comes from a study of identical twins. TCRdb independently ran MiXCR on the 5' RACE reads; one entry per CDR3 protein. The sample includes 120,000 to 150,000 distinct CDR3 sequences, 3% to 4% of them seen just once. All donors were healthy Caucasians. Germline-derived CDR1 and CDR2 are SGHVS and FQNEAQ. There are 16 residues in the CDR3. Germline trimming cut 5 bases from V and 4 bases from J; bases unmatched to any gene: 8. The source of this sequence is a man aged 18 to 35 in good health. The chain is built from TRBV7-8 and TRBJ2-1; TRBD2 matches 10 bases. The sample taken for sequencing was memory T cells sorted from blood. CDR3 amino acids: CASSEPSSGRYNEQFF. The CDR3, as DNA: TGTGCCAGCAGCGAACCGTCTAGCGGGAGATACAATGAGCAGTTCTTC.